What follows describes a single T cell receptor beta chain. What this receptor recognizes is not known. No qualities accompany the bases; no much larger clone lies one base away. These data come from a study of shared clonotypes between healthy human individuals (dated by TCRdb to the early 2020s). Concerning the study at large: The cohort comprised two women and a few men aged 18 to 49 years. For each donor, CD4 naive and CD4 memory were each run on three plates, CD8 naive on two plates, and CD8 memory on one plate. To estimate repertoire size and how much clonotype sharing occurs between individuals, the study deeply sequenced the blood TCR repertoires of a handful of healthy adults. To increase sequencing depth and limit assay-specific biases, TCR repertoire library preparation and sequencing were carried out by different laboratories using diverse techniques. Leukapheresis yielded between about 0.9 and 9 billion PBMCs per donor. On the study overall, not on this receptor specifically: Naive subsets generally had larger estimated clonotype richness than memory subsets. Higher generation probabilities were observed for clonotypes shared by all four sorted-subset donors than for non-shared clonotypes. Pairwise subsampling led to the expectation that sequencing depth would affect the degree of clonotype sharing among donors. Only blood was sampled, and tissue TCR repertoires likely differ from those in blood. The small number of donors limited the genetic and exposure-history diversity represented. Even with the large sequencing depth, rarefaction of the sorted-subset datasets indicated that sequencing was incomplete. When a few donors were compared, the shared fraction of clonotypes was about 5% for naive CD4, 3% to 4% for naive CD8, 2.3% for memory CD4, and 0.35% to 0.4% for memory CD8.

The CDR1 and CDR2 encoded by the germline V gene are SGHRS and YFSETQ. The V end gives up 0 bases and the J end 2 bases, leaving 19 bases in the junction not matched to a gene. The CDR3 spans 21 residues, from the cysteine through the phenylalanine. Of all the DNA, just the CDR3 is kept, 63 bases in frame from base 1. TCR CDR3 regions were amplified from genomic DNA by multiplex PCR using the deep immunoSEQ assay. Genomic DNA extracted from each cell subset was distributed evenly over all wells of several immunoSEQ 96-well plates, and each plate served as one replicate. Each replicate PCR for sorted subsets received roughly 0.2 ug genomic DNA, equal to tens of thousands of T cell genomes. The purified libraries were quantified using a Qubit 3.0 fluorometer, sized with a Bioanalyzer 2100, and then quantified again using the KAPA Library Quantification kit. Every immunoSEQ 96-well plate was sequenced on a separate single-read 150-cycle Illumina NextSeq 550 flow cell. The authors processed their data as follows. Because the immunoSEQ output included only junctional sequences and no quality scores, the filtering could not be the same as the filtering used for full-length reads. To assign V/J genes and CDR3, sequences were annotated using PyIR, a Python wrapper for IgBLAST v1.9, with IMGT germline references. Any read was removed if the V/J assignment was weak (E-value above 1e-6), the CDR3 was missing, or the read contained stop codons, out-of-frame junctions, or ambiguous translated residues. V3J clonotypes were defined by identical inferred V gene, J gene, and CDR3 amino acid sequence. Percentage overlap between repertoires was calculated by dividing the number of shared unique clonotypes by the size of the smaller repertoire. RTK rarefaction, the Chao1 estimator, and Recon v2.1 estimates of unobserved clonotypes were used to assess repertoire richness. For all TCRbeta clonotypes obtained by the gDNA method from four donors, generation probabilities were computed with OLGA. Not all clones reach the TCRdb copy of this immuneACCESS table, which keeps in-frame sequences only. Checked studies attribute under half of the gap to unresolved V genes and leave the rest unexplained. V and J calls and clone size come straight from that table; D and trimming were deduced from the DNA. Recorded for this sample are nearly 1,000,000 clones; over 75% of them occurred a single time. The top ten constitute approximately 1.5% of the sample.

Healthy HIV-negative adults with no recently reported acute infections or vaccinations were included as donors. Only Caucasian adults living in Nashville, Tennessee, USA were represented among the donors. CD4+ T cells were enriched by magnetic negative selection; naive cells were then positively selected on CD45RA, and the negative fraction formed the memory subset. Blood was obtained by leukapheresis, after which PBMCs were separated by Ficoll-Histopaque density gradient centrifugation and cryopreserved in liquid nitrogen vapor phase. Analytical flow cytometry was used to check the purity and quantity of every magnetically sorted T cell population. Genomic DNA was isolated from every sorted fraction and measured by UV absorbance on a Nanodrop 2000c.

This TCR was recovered from a man between 18 and 29 years old in good health. Sequencing input: memory CD4+ T cells sorted from blood. The sample's cell subset or site label is to be understood as: CD45RA-negative fraction. The chain is encoded by TRBV5-1 joined to TRBJ2-7; a stretch of 11 junction bases matches TRBD2. The CDR3 here reads CASSLDLVRLAGGAPPYEQYF. In nucleotide form, the sequence is TGCGCCAGCAGCTTGGACTTGGTGAGATTAGCGGGAGGGGCCCCCCCCTACGAGCAGTACTTC.